Given below is one T cell receptor beta chain in context. Its binding antigen is unknown. Per-base qualities were not stored, and no clone one base away is much larger. The immunoSEQ Assay, a bias-controlled multiplex PCR, was used to amplify TCRbeta CDR3 regions from genomic DNA. The original pipeline was this. Within the assay, amplification of reference gene primers was used to estimate how many nucleated cells each sample contained. Sequence reads were collapsed and filtered to measure the absolute abundance of every unique TCRbeta CDR3 rearrangement. For each sample, productive Simpson clonality was calculated as the square root of Simpson's diversity index over productive rearrangements. The clones in this table, taken by TCRdb from immuneACCESS, are in-frame only. Not every clone is retained; where verified, under half of the shortfall comes from an unresolved V gene, and the cause of the rest is unknown. V and J calls plus clone size are reproduced from that table; the DNA served to infer D and trimming. Within this sample are around 60,000 clones, with 80% to 90% of them counted one time only. The ten biggest clones cover around 8% of the sample.

The record originates from a study of blood T cell repertoires in COVID-19 (dated by TCRdb to about 2020). Regarding the complete study: Collaborator samples came from the United States, Italy and Spain and covered acute and convalescent phases of COVID-19. A de-identified subject ID, COVID-19 status, age in years and sex were almost always included in the sample metadata. The prospective study material was composed of cDNA or gDNA derived from T cells, B-cell-depleted T cells, or PBMCs. Where available, HLA class I and class II types were taken from metadata supplied by the sample provider and were not determined by assay-based typing. Samples were obtained from the ongoing ImmuneRACE study (first 160 participants) and from 1,254 subjects provided by 6 global collaborators. The repertoires were released in a freely available public database meant as a resource for research on the immune response to SARS-CoV-2. Subjects who had been exposed to COVID-19, were actively infected with it, or had recovered from it provided the deeply sampled blood TCRbeta repertoires that made up the dataset. Results and caveats for the whole study, not just this receptor: Clinical and demographic metadata were provided uncurated, with the amount varying by source and participant.

Collaborating institutions collected whole blood in K2EDTA tubes following their own protocols. For TCRbeta analysis, collaborators shipped samples as frozen whole blood, isolated PBMCs, or DNA extracted from either of those sample types. There are 16 amino acids in the CDR3, from cysteine to phenylalanine inclusive. Only the CDR3 region is kept as DNA, spanning 48 bases read in frame from base 1. CDR1 is given as MDHEN and CDR2 as SYDVKM, both from the germline V gene. V was cut back by 3 bases and J by 5 bases, leaving a gap of 20 bases between them. Input material: peripheral blood. Here the chain combines TRBV28 and TRBJ2-7; the D gene is perhaps TRBD2, from 8 matching bases. The sequence was collected from a human donor with active COVID-19. The donor label of this sample is uncertain. The CDR3 loop reads CASSFPRDSGSHEQYF. The sequenced DNA is TGTGCCAGCAGTTTCCCCCGGGACAGCGGGAGCCACGAGCAGTACTTC.